These 25 T cell receptor beta chains share one sample of origin, sequenced in a study of T cells after yellow fever vaccination (dated by TCRdb to between 2017 and 2020). Library prep was done by 5' RACE. TCRdb records Illumina NovaSeq 6000 as the sequencer. The public reads were reanalyzed by TCRdb: fastp trimming at Q25, MiXCR alignment, in-frame beta chains only. Under each unique CDR3 protein, matching rows form one entry showing the most common genes and DNA. This sample has about 120,000 distinct CDR3 sequences in its table, and roughly 15% of those were observed once. The biggest ten clones account for roughly 44% of the sample. In light of the paper, this sample's treatment or condition label describes: live attenuated yellow fever vaccine strain. Sequencing was performed on CD8+ T cells sorted from PBMCs, taken 5 days after the yellow fever booster vaccination. Source of these receptors: a man aged 18 to 29 who received the YFV17D yellow fever vaccine.

This clonotype occurred many times. This chain connects TRBV6-1 to TRBJ2-6; D gene uncertain. The germline V and J ends were trimmed by 5 bases and 1 base, with 9 bases remaining between them. Germline assignment: CDR1 MNHNS and CDR2 SASEGT. This CDR3 region has 15 residues. The CDR3 coding sequence is TGTGCCAGCAGTCTACAAAGATCTGGGGCCAACGTCCTGACTTTC. As protein: CASSLQRSGANVLTF.

J is TRBJ2-1 and V is TRBV12-3 or TRBV12-4, with 7 bases fitting TRBD2. CDR3 length: 12 residues. Losses at the gene ends were 11 bases for V and 6 bases for J; bases not matched to a gene: 7. The CDR3 is CAGGEGFNEQFF. The CDR3 nucleotides are TGTGCCGGCGGGGAGGGTTTCAATGAGCAGTTCTTC.

This clonotype has more than one count but fewer than ten. The chain combines TRBV6-5 with TRBJ2-3; D uncertain. The CDR3 is 12 amino acids. Germline CDR1 MNHEY, CDR2 SVGAGI. V dropped 4 bases and J dropped 13 bases, with 15 bases sitting between them. The DNA of the CDR3 is TGTGCCAGCAGTTCCACCGCCGCCCCAAAGTATTTT. Translated: CASSSTAAPKYF.

This clonotype was counted only a few times. The chain is built from TRBV6-6 and TRBJ2-3; TRBD1 aligns across 8 bases. CDR1 is MNHNY and CDR2 is SVGAGI in the germline V gene (reference sequence). This CDR3 contains 16 residues. The trim removed 4 bases at V and 3 bases at J, leaving 9 bases unmatched. The CDR3 is CASSLTGAGRTDTQYF. CDR3 sequence (DNA): TGTGCCAGCAGTTTGACAGGGGCGGGTCGTACAGATACGCAGTATTTT.

With respect to this clonotype: The junction and the germline gene differ at one end; a read error may be behind it. The chain combines TRBV11-3 with TRBJ1-6, with 7 nucleotides matching TRBD1. CDR1 SGHNT and CDR2 YENEEA come from the germline V gene. The length of the CDR3 is 12 residues. As DNA, the CDR3 is TGTGCCAGCAGCTTATCACACTACGGACAGGATTTT. Residues: CASSLSHYGQDF.

Concerning this clonotype itself: A read error is possible here, since a much larger clone lies one base away. The chain joins TRBV29-1 to TRBJ2-7; 10 positions agree with TRBD1. The CDR3 runs 14 residues. The V and J ends lost 1 base and 3 bases, in that order; junction bases with no gene match: 3. Germline loops: CDR1 SQVTM, CDR2 ANQGSEA. CDR3 amino acids: CSVEGTGGNYEQYF. The CDR3 DNA reads as TGCAGCGTTGAAGGGACAGGGGGAAACTACGAGCAGTACTTC.

This clonotype was counted a few times. V is TRBV7-2 and J is TRBJ2-1; D is unclear. The V end was cut by 3 bases, the J end by 4 bases, with 7 bases between. The germline gives CDR1 SGHTA, CDR2 FQGNSA. This CDR3 has 13 amino acids. For the CDR3, the DNA is TGTGCCAGCAGCTTCTGGGTTTACAATGAGCAGTTCTTC. Protein sequence: CASSFWVYNEQFF.

A few counts support this clonotype. Lacking the conserved final phenylalanine or tryptophan, this CDR3 likely reflects a read error. The limits of the CDR3 on the DNA are not certain, so only TCRdb's listed CDR3 is given. V gene TRBV30 combines with J gene TRBJ2-3; TRBD2, the table's D call, lacks a check against the DNA. CDR1 is GTSNPN and CDR2 is SVGIG in the germline V gene (reference sequence). The CDR3 contains 10 residues when both ends are counted. CDR3 amino acids: CAWSPSGGAG.

This chain uses TRBV12-3 or TRBV12-4 with TRBJ1-5; D is ambiguous. V dropped 6 bases and J dropped 2 bases, with 8 bases sitting between them. CDR3 length: 13 amino acids. The CDR3 region has the DNA TGTGCCAGCAGAGGCTTCCGCAATCAGCCCCAGCATTTT. Translated, it gives CASRGFRNQPQHF.

This clonotype was counted a few times. The gene calls are TRBV6-5 and TRBJ2-7; D might be TRBD1 (6 bases). With 6 bases removed from V and 7 bases from J, the gap between germline ends came to 16 bases. Germline V gives CDR1 MNHEY, CDR2 SVGAGI. CDR3 size: 13 residues. CDR3 DNA: TGTGCCAGCAGATCAGGGGAACTTACAGAGCAGTACTTC. This encodes CASRSGELTEQYF.

There are a few counts of this clonotype. V gene TRBV14 combines with J gene TRBJ2-7, with 13 bases that match TRBD2. Germline lookup yields CDR1 SGHDN and CDR2 FVKESK. After removal of 4 bases from V and 7 bases from J, the junction contained 7 bases not matched to a gene. The CDR3 consists of 15 residues. DNA of the CDR3: TGTGCCAGCAGCCTAGGACTAGCGGGGGTTTGGGAGCAGTACTTC. It translates to CASSLGLAGVWEQYF. The full variable domain, completed using reference TRBV14 and TRBJ2-7, is EAGVTQFPSHSVIEKGQTVTLRCDPISGHDNLYWYRRVMGKEIKFLLHFVKESKQDESGMPNNRFLAERTGGTYSTLKVQPAELEDSGVYFCASSLGLAGVWEQYFGPGTRLTVT.

The V and J genes are TRBV5-1 and TRBJ2-7, with TRBD2 identical over 8 bases. Germline CDR1 reads SGHRS; CDR2 reads YFSETQ. This CDR3 spans 13 amino acids. V lost 5 bases, J lost 0 bases, and 1 base stayed unmatched. The CDR3 protein is CASRGTSSYEQYF. CDR3 nucleotides: TGCGCCAGCAGAGGGACTAGCTCCTACGAGCAGTACTTC.

This clonotype was counted between two and nine times. The rearrangement joins TRBV20-1 to TRBJ2-3; D not certain. V was pared by 6 bases and J by 4 bases, with 17 bases between. Germline V gives CDR1 DFQATT, CDR2 SNEGSKA (reference sequence). There are 14 residues in the CDR3. The CDR3 DNA sequence: TGCAGTGCCAGTTTTGTCAGCATCGCAGATACGCAGTATTTT. Residues: CSASFVSIADTQYF.

The V gene is TRBV15, the J gene TRBJ2-7, with D unclear. V lost 1 base to trimming and J lost 0 bases, with 10 bases between them. Germline V gene sequence: CDR1 LNHNV, CDR2 YYDKDF (reference sequence). The CDR3 covers 15 residues. The CDR3 bases are TGTGCCACCAGCAGAGGCGTCGGAGTCTCCTACGAGCAGTACGTC. Amino acid sequence: CATSRGVGVSYEQYV.

Within the sample, this clonotype is medium-sized (0.01 to 0.1%). The CDR3, as DNA: TGTGCCACCAGTGATTTCCGGACCGTGGAGACCCAGTACTTC. Translating it yields CATSDFRTVETQYF. The genes are TRBV24-1 and TRBJ2-5; D unresolved. Germline V gene sequence: CDR1 KGHDR, CDR2 SFDVKD. Trimming stripped 1 base from V and 5 bases from J, with 10 bases between. The CDR3 totals 14 residues.

The V gene is TRBV24-1, the J gene TRBJ2-1, with TRBD1 as a possible D gene (6 bases). The germline V and J ends were trimmed by 1 base and 9 bases, with 9 bases remaining between them. The V gene's germline CDR1 is KGHDR and CDR2 SFDVKD. The CDR3 extends over 13 amino acids. The CDR3 coding sequence is TGTGCCACCAGTGATTTAACCAGGGGTGAGCAGTTCTTC. Translating it yields CATSDLTRGEQFF.

The CDR3 sequence is CASSQGVGDEQFF. The CDR3 DNA is TGCGCCAGCAGCCAAGGGGTGGGGGATGAGCAGTTCTTC. V is TRBV4-1 and J is TRBJ2-1; either TRBD1 or TRBD2 may fit D (5 bases each). From germline, CDR1 is MGHRA and CDR2 YSYEKL. The CDR3 consists of 13 residues. V was cut by 1 base and J by 8 bases, with 9 bases left in between.

This clonotype turned up a few times. The chain joins TRBV4-3 to TRBJ2-2; D might be TRBD1 or TRBD2, each matching 5 bases. Looked up from germline, CDR1 is LGHNA and CDR2 is YSLEER. CDR3 size: 17 residues. The ends were cut back, 4 bases at V and 7 bases at J, with 22 bases in the middle. CDR3: CASSPAGAGLGLGELFF. As DNA, the CDR3 is TGCGCCAGCAGCCCTGCCGGGGCAGGGTTAGGTCTCGGGGAGCTGTTTTTT.

In its sample, this clonotype was seen a few times. The chain uses TRBV19 and TRBJ1-2, with a weak D call TRBD1 (6 bases). The CDR3 runs to 14 residues. The V and J ends lost 7 bases and 0 bases respectively, with 12 bases between them. Germline V gene lookup returns CDR1 LNHDA and CDR2 SQIVND (reference sequence). The CDR3 region has the DNA TGTGCCAGTACCTGGGACAAGACTAACTATGGCTACACCTTC. The encoded protein is CASTWDKTNYGYTF.

The rearrangement joins TRBV9 to TRBJ1-2, with 8 bases fitting TRBD1. V was clipped by 3 bases and J by 2 bases; unmatched bases: 6. CDR3 size: 15 residues. The V gene's germline CDR1 is SGDLS and CDR2 YYNGEE. The DNA of the CDR3 is TGTGCCAGCAGCGCCGACAGGGGAGGAAACTATGGCTACACCTTC. Protein product: CASSADRGGNYGYTF.

This clonotype was seen a few times. The rearrangement joins TRBV27 to TRBJ1-1, with D possibly matching TRBD1 (6 bases). The CDR3 runs to 12 residues. The V end was cut by 5 bases, the J end by 5 bases, with 9 bases between. Germline-derived CDR1 and CDR2 are MNHEY and SMNVEV (reference sequence). The CDR3 reads CASSQGQTEAFF. The CDR3 DNA sequence: TGTGCCAGCAGTCAAGGACAGACTGAAGCTTTCTTT.

There are many counts of this clonotype. The CDR3 loop is CSARDPAGPYNEQFF. CDR3 nucleotide sequence: TGCAGTGCTAGAGATCCAGCGGGGCCCTACAATGAGCAGTTCTTC. V and J are TRBV20-1 and TRBJ2-1; 7 bases line up with TRBD2. The CDR3 contains 15 residues. Germline assignment: CDR1 DFQATT and CDR2 SNEGSKA (reference sequence). The V segment lost 0 bases and the J segment 2 bases; nucleotides outside the gene matches: 4.

This clonotype was observed a handful of times. The genes are TRBV12-3 or TRBV12-4 and TRBJ2-7; D might be TRBD1 (6 bases). Between the trimmed V and J ends, which lost 4 bases and 5 bases, there was a span of 12 bases. The CDR3 length is 13 residues. CDR3 bases: TGTGCCAGCAGTTCCGCGCCAGGGGACGAGCAGTACGTC. It encodes CASSSAPGDEQYV.

The J gene is TRBJ2-5, the V gene TRBV7-8, with 9 bases aligning to TRBD1. The V segment lost 0 bases and the J segment 3 bases; nucleotides outside the gene matches: 5. CDR1 and CDR2 (germline): SGHVS, FQNEAQ. The CDR3 runs 16 residues. The CDR3 nucleotides are TGTGCCAGCAGCTTAGCCCGGGACAGGGCCGAAGAGACCCAGTACTTC. This translates into CASSLARDRAEETQYF.

The chain uses TRBV2 and TRBJ2-2, with D possibly matching TRBD1 (5 bases). The ends were cut back, 8 bases at V and 4 bases at J, with 8 bases in the middle. The CDR3 is 12 residues long. Germline CDR1 is SNHLY and CDR2 is FYNNEI. The CDR3 loop is CASVTGTGELFF. The CDR3 coding sequence is TGTGCCAGCGTTACAGGCACCGGGGAGCTGTTTTTT.